The subject of this entry is one T cell receptor beta chain. Its antigen is unknown. J lost 1 base, V lost 3 bases, and 9 bases had no gene match. The CDR3 has 18 amino acids. CDR1 is SGHAT and CDR2 is FQDESV in the germline V gene (reference sequence). This sample stems from a study of response to subunit inactivated influenza vaccine. Study-wide findings and caveats: Few new T cells, the authors suggested, are recruited by each seasonal influenza vaccination.

TCRdb re-called the RT-PCR reads with MiXCR, one entry per CDR3 protein. Of around 530,000 distinct CDR3 sequences in the sample, 12% are singletons; the top ten hold around 9.6%. The clonotype was recovered from a man aged 45-65 years who received an inactivated influenza vaccine. This rearrangement joins TRBV11-1 to TRBJ1-1; 12 nucleotides line up with TRBD1. Specimen: PBMCs from blood, collected on the day of vaccination. In DNA, the CDR3 is TGTGCCAGCAGCTTCTCCGGGACAGGGGGCGCCTGGAACACTGAAGCTTTCTTT. As protein: CASSFSGTGGAWNTEAFF.